This T cell receptor (beta chain) was identified in a study of OX40 agonist ivuxolimab in advanced cancers. Study in general: Ivuxolimab, an agonist antibody against OX40 (CD134), was given to patients.

V shed 3 bases and J shed 2 bases, with 15 bases lying between them. The germline V gene has CDR1 KGHSH and CDR2 LQKENI. The CDR3 consists of 16 residues. TCRdb keeps only in-frame clones here, not all; method: immunoSEQ multiplex PCR. The sample shows about 65,000 clones, about nine tenths of them seen only once. This specimen was CD4+ or CD8+ T cells sorted from blood, taken in a trial of the OX40 agonist ivuxolimab. The receptor comes from an adult with an advanced solid tumor such as melanoma, head and neck, liver or kidney cancer. V usage is TRBV18 and J usage is TRBJ2-3; possibly TRBD1 or TRBD2 for D (5 bases each). CDR3 in DNA: TGTGCCAGCTCACCCCCCGCTGGGGACCACACAGATACGCAGTATTTT. This sequence encodes CASSPPAGDHTDTQYF.